This TCR beta chain was recorded in a study of technical replicates of blood from several donors. Germline CDR1 and CDR2: SQVTM and ANQGSEA. V lost 5 bases and J lost 1; bases outside the gene matches: 8. The CDR3 is 16 residues long. TCRdb keeps only in-frame clones here, not all; method: immunoSEQ multiplex PCR. The table lists approximately 69,000 clones, around 90% of them singletons, with around 4.6% in the top ten. Sequenced input: PBMCs. The receptor comes from a human donor in good health. Some clones in this sample may be carry-over from other donors' samples. V usage is TRBV29-1 and J usage is TRBJ2-3; 11 nucleotides agree with TRBD2. DNA of the CDR3: TGCAGCGTTCGGCTAGCGGGGGGCCAGGGCACAGATACGCAGTATTTT. Amino acid sequence: CSVRLAGGQGTDTQYF.